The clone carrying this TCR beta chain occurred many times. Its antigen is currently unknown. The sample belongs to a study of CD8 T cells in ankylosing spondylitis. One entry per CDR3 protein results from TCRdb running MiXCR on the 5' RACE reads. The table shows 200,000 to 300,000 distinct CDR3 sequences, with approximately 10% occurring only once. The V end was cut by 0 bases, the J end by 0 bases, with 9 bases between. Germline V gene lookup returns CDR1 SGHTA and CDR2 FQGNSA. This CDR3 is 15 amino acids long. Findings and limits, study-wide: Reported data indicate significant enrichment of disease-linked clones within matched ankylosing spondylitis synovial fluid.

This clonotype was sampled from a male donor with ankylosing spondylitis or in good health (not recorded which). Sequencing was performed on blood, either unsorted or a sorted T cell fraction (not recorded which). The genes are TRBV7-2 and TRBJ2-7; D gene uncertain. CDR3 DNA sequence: TGTGCCAGCAGCTTAGCGTTCACGTACTCCTACGAGCAGTACTTC. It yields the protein CASSLAFTYSYEQYF. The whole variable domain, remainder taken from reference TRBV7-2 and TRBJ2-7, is GAGVSQSPSNKVTEKGKDVELRCDPISGHTALYWYRQSLGQGLEFLIYFQGNSAPDKSGLPSDRFSAERTGGSVSTLTIQRTQQEDSAVYLCASSLAFTYSYEQYFGPGTRLTVT.